Listed below are T cell receptor beta chains from one sample, sequenced in a study of shared clonotypes between healthy human individuals. Here immunoSEQ multiplex PCR was the method, and the copy in TCRdb shows in-frame clones only, minus some. The table records around 550,000 clones, 90% to 96% of them present only once. What was sequenced was naive CD4+ T cells sorted from blood. The receptors derive from a woman aged 30 to 39 in good health. Both conserved end residues are trimmed from each CDR3. Fields, in order: V gene, J gene, clone size, CDR3 protein. Where a row states a size, it is once, few, many or the class of an expanded clone; other rows omit it.

V gene: TRBV5-6
J gene: TRBJ2-7
clone size: -
CDR3 protein: ASSIRDLMGEQY

V gene: TRBV18
J gene: TRBJ2-7
clone size: -
CDR3 protein: ASSPSAGRPYEQY

V gene: TRBV19
J gene: TRBJ2-5
clone size: -
CDR3 protein: ASSNGDSSETQY

V gene: TRBV6-1
J gene: TRBJ2-1
clone size: -
CDR3 protein: ASSPGLADREQF

V gene: TRBV5-1
J gene: TRBJ2-2
clone size: -
CDR3 protein: ASSPGAPNTGELF

V gene: TRBV7-8
J gene: -
clone size: -
CDR3 protein: ASSLAGGRYEQY

V gene: TRBV18
J gene: TRBJ2-1
clone size: -
CDR3 protein: ASSPLTRNNEQF

V gene: TRBV6-1
J gene: TRBJ1-1
clone size: -
CDR3 protein: ASNPLGTGNTEAF

V gene: TRBV18
J gene: TRBJ1-1
clone size: -
CDR3 protein: ASSQGMNTEAF

V gene: TRBV4-1
J gene: TRBJ1-6
clone size: once
CDR3 protein: ASSQAQTNSPLH

V gene: TRBV7-2
J gene: TRBJ2-7
clone size: -
CDR3 protein: ASSLSLAGVTYEQY

V gene: TRBV7-9
J gene: TRBJ2-3
clone size: -
CDR3 protein: ASSLFSADTQY

V gene: TRBV28
J gene: TRBJ2-7
clone size: -
CDR3 protein: ASRVGGYGEPSEQY

V gene: TRBV27
J gene: TRBJ2-1
clone size: once
CDR3 protein: ASSDETGILYNEQF

V gene: TRBV18
J gene: TRBJ2-1
clone size: -
CDR3 protein: ASSPLYETVSYNEQF